One sample yielded the 11 T cell receptor beta chains listed below, sequenced in a study of CD8 T cells in Susac syndrome. The RNA input was roughly 0.45 to 1 ug, and it was reverse transcribed with random hexamers. TCRdb reprocessed the immunoSEQ multiplex PCR reads via MiXCR and lists one record per CDR3 protein. The data show 150,000 to 200,000 distinct CDR3 sequences, about 90% seen once. Sequencing was done on a sample of CD4+ T cells from PBMCs. The receptors derive from a human donor in good health.

The rearrangement links TRBV5-1 to TRBJ1-6; 8 positions match TRBD1. This CDR3 has 14 amino acids. Germline trimming cut 4 bases from V and 10 bases from J; bases unmatched to any gene: 7. CDR1 and CDR2 (germline): SGHRS, YFSETQ. This CDR3 reads CASSTDRGPSPLHF. CDR3 bases: TGCGCCAGCAGCACCGACAGGGGTCCCTCACCCCTCCACTTT.

The rearrangement joins TRBV5-1 to TRBJ2-5; 7 nucleotides line up with TRBD2. Germline trimming cut 4 bases from V and 1 base from J; bases unmatched to any gene: 7. The V gene's germline CDR1 is SGHRS and CDR2 YFSETQ. The CDR3 is 15 residues long. CDR3 nucleotides: TGCGCCAGCAGCCTACCAGAGCGGGGCCAAGAGACCCAGTACTTC. It is translated as CASSLPERGQETQYF. The whole variable domain, remainder taken from reference TRBV5-1 and TRBJ2-5, is KAGVTQTPRYLIKTRGQQVTLSCSPISGHRSVSWYQQTPGQGLQFLFEYFSETQRNKGNFPGRFSGRQFSNSRSEMNVSTLELGDSALYLCASSLPERGQETQYFGPGTRLLVL.

This chain connects TRBV7-2 to TRBJ2-2, with D maybe TRBD1 (6 bases). The CDR3 is made up of 13 amino acids. V lost 4 bases, J lost 6 bases, and 9 bases lay in between. Per germline, CDR1 SGHTA and CDR2 FQGNSA. The CDR3 nucleotides read TGTGCCAGCAGCTCCAGGGGTGCCGGGGAGCTGTTTTTT. Residues: CASSSRGAGELFF.

V usage is TRBV20-1 and J usage is TRBJ1-5; 7 positions agree with TRBD1. This CDR3 comprises 13 residues. The V and J ends lost 5 bases and 2 bases, in that order; junction bases with no gene match: 3. Germline V gives CDR1 DFQATT, CDR2 SNEGSKA (reference sequence). The CDR3: CSAGDRGNQPQHF. The DNA for the CDR3 is TGCAGTGCTGGGGACAGAGGCAATCAGCCCCAGCATTTT.

V gene TRBV7-3 combines with J gene TRBJ2-2, with D possibly matching TRBD1 (6 bases). Looked up from germline, CDR1 is SGHTA and CDR2 is FQGTGA. The CDR3 is 13 amino acids. V lost 0 bases and J lost 10, with 9 bases in between. For the CDR3, the DNA is TGTGCCAGCAGCTTAACGAACAGGGAGGAGCTGTTTTTT. It codes for CASSLTNREELFF.

This rearrangement joins TRBV7-8 to TRBJ2-5; D perhaps matches TRBD2 (5 bases). Germline CDR1 is SGHVS and CDR2 is FQNEAQ. The CDR3 is 13 amino acids. Trimming left V 6 bases short and J 1 base short, with 9 bases between. Here the CDR3 reads CASSSGFQETQYF. CDR3 DNA sequence: TGTGCCAGCAGTTCGGGGTTCCAAGAGACCCAGTACTTC.

V usage is TRBV6-5 and J usage is TRBJ1-2, with 7 bases matching TRBD1. The junction had 0 bases not matched to a gene; V was cut back by 0 bases and J by 2 bases. Germline CDR1 is MNHEY and CDR2 is SVGAGI. This CDR3 has 14 residues. This CDR3 is CASSYSGQNYGYTF. CDR3 in DNA: TGTGCCAGCAGTTACTCGGGACAGAACTATGGCTACACCTTC.

CDR3 sequence: CASSSGRASGANVLTF. The CDR3 region has the DNA TGCGCCAGCAGCTCCGGACGGGCCTCTGGGGCCAACGTCCTGACTTTC. The chain has TRBV5-1 and TRBJ2-6; D remains unclear. Germline values: CDR1 SGHRS, CDR2 YFSETQ. V lost 3 bases and J lost 0, with 10 bases in between. The CDR3 is 16 residues long.

This sequence joins TRBV20-1 and TRBJ2-2; D may be TRBD2 (6 bases). Trimming pared 6 bases from V and 4 bases from J, leaving 12 bases between. This CDR3 spans 13 amino acids. Germline CDR1 and CDR2: DFQATT and SNEGSKA (reference sequence). The DNA of the CDR3 is TGCAGTGCCCACCTAGCGCGCACCGGGGAGCTGTTTTTT. This sequence encodes CSAHLARTGELFF.

The chain has TRBV5-8 and TRBJ2-3; no firm D call. The germline V gene has CDR1 SGHTS and CDR2 YDEGEE. The CDR3 totals 15 residues. With 0 bases removed from V and 6 bases from J, the gap between germline ends came to 14 bases. CDR3 DNA: TGTGCCAGCAGCTTGGTGGGTTTCTCACGGGATACGCAGTATTTT. It codes for CASSLVGFSRDTQYF.

V gene TRBV9 combines with J gene TRBJ1-4; no definite D call. Trimming pared 2 bases from V and 3 bases from J, leaving 11 bases between. This CDR3 is built from 15 residues. In germline, CDR1 is SGDLS, CDR2 YYNGEE. DNA for the CDR3: TGTGCCAGCAGCGTTGCCACTGCGCCTAATGAAAAACTGTTTTTT. Its protein is CASSVATAPNEKLFF.